This T cell receptor (beta chain) was sequenced for a study of blood T cell repertoires in COVID-19. Study information: T cells, B-cell-depleted T cells, or PBMCs provided the cDNA or gDNA that served as material.

The table came from immunoSEQ multiplex PCR; TCRdb's copy has only in-frame clones and leaves some out. The sample has about 61,000 clones, approximately 79% seen once. The CDR3 length is 14 residues. The germline gives CDR1 MNHEY, CDR2 SMNVEV (reference sequence). After removal of 5 bases from V and 10 bases from J, the junction contained 13 bases not matched to a gene. The sequenced sample consisted of peripheral blood. The chain combines TRBV27 with TRBJ1-2; TRBD1 agrees at 7 bases. This sequence was found in a woman aged 70-85 years with acute or convalescent COVID-19. CDR3 sequence reads: CASSTAGNRGIYTF. The CDR3 bases are TGTGCCAGCAGTACAGCCGGGAACAGGGGAATCTACACCTTC.